This record covers a single T cell receptor (beta chain). What this receptor recognizes is not known. Nothing much larger sits one base from this clone, and base qualities are not available. The listed sequencing device is Illumina HiSeq 1500. TCRdb trimmed public reads at Q25 via fastp, called clones via MiXCR and kept in-frame beta chains. Identical CDR3 protein sequences are pooled into one entry, listed with their most common genes and DNA. This sample has more than 650,000 distinct CDR3 sequences in its table, and 35% of those were observed once. Under 3% of the sample rests with the top ten. V drops 0 bases and J drops 0 bases, leaving 12 bases in between. CDR1 and CDR2, looked up from the germline V gene, are SGHTA and FQGNSA. The CDR3 covers 16 residues, taking in both the cysteine and the phenylalanine. Only CDR3 DNA remains: 48 bases, in frame from the first base. This entry belongs to a study of T cell repertoires in cytomegalovirus infection (dated by TCRdb to between 2019 and 2020). For the wider study: The HLA type of each donor mattered for the analysis, because public TCR beta signatures pointed to carriage of CMV infection along with the matching HLA type.

Points the paper makes about the study in general: In the ex vivo response, HLA-C-restricted CMV-specific TCR beta clonotypes were dominant, and in two of eight donors the single most frequent clonotype came from this HLA-C-restricted group. Carriers of CMV infection plus the relevant HLA type were discriminated by the cumulative frequency of public TCR beta family members in the study cohort and in an independent approximately 340-donor cohort.

The clonotype was recovered from a human donor in good health (CMV status not recorded). Some clones in this sample may be carry-over from other donors' samples. Sequenced: PBMCs. The chain is encoded by TRBV7-2 joined to TRBJ2-7; TRBD1 is perhaps the D gene, given 6 matching bases. The CDR3 protein: CASSLADSRSSYEQYF. The DNA reads TGTGCCAGCAGCTTAGCGGACAGTCGAAGCTCCTACGAGCAGTACTTC.